The subject of this entry is one T cell receptor (beta chain). The data were obtained in a study of blood T cell repertoires in COVID-19. The assay was immunoSEQ multiplex PCR, and TCRdb's table has in-frame clones only and misses some. This table holds hundreds of thousands of clones, approximately 91% found once. The CDR3 consists of 14 residues. Per germline, CDR1 MDHEN and CDR2 SYDVKM. V was pared by 8 bases and J by 0 bases, with 6 bases of the junction left unmatched. This TCR was recovered from a man aged 60-69 years who had recovered from COVID-19. This chain connects TRBV28 to TRBJ1-2; the match to TRBD1 covers 7 bases. The sample was PBMCs or T cells enriched from blood (not recorded which). The CDR3 region is CASSQGVSNYGYTF. CDR3 nucleotide sequence: TGTGCCAGCTCGCAGGGGGTCTCTAACTATGGCTACACCTTC.